The rows below give T cell receptor beta chains drawn from one sample of a study of blood T cell repertoires in COVID-19. Only in-frame clones appear in the TCRdb table, and some are missing; sequencing was by immunoSEQ multiplex PCR. The sample records about 160,000 clones, 92% being singletons. The sample consisted of peripheral blood. The receptors stem from a man aged 25 to 40 with COVID-19, enrolled during active disease. Both conserved end residues are part of each CDR3. The order of the fields is clone size, J gene, V gene, D gene, CDR3 protein, CDR3 DNA. The D gene is left open where the match is weak. Not every row has a clone size; where given, it reads once, few, many or a size class.

>-|TRBJ1-2|TRBV10-3|TRBD1
CAISESRTGGNYGYTF
TGTGCCATCAGTGAGTCAAGGACAGGGGGGAACTATGGCTACACCTTC
>-|TRBJ1-2|TRBV6-6|-
CASSLGQDYGYTF
TGTGCCAGCAGCTTGGGCCAGGACTATGGCTACACCTTC
>-|TRBJ2-5|TRBV10-3|-
CAISSLETQYF
TGTGCCATCAGTTCCCTAGAGACCCAGTACTTC
>-|TRBJ1-1|TRBV29-1|TRBD1
CSVEGQGGNLPNTEAFF
TGCAGCGTTGAAGGGCAGGGGGGAAACCTACCGAACACTGAAGCTTTCTTT
>once|TRBJ1-1|TRBV25-1|-
CASTPPGVNTEAFF
TGTGCCAGCACCCCTCCAGGGGTGAACACTGAAGCTTTCTTT
>-|TRBJ2-2|TRBV7-9|TRBD1
CASRTGQTGELFF
TGTGCCAGCCGGACAGGGCAAACCGGGGAGCTGTTTTTT
>-|TRBJ1-2|TRBV5-1|TRBD1
CASSLAGGAGYGYTF
TGCGCCAGCAGCTTGGCAGGGGGCGCGGGTTACGGCTACACCTTC
>-|TRBJ1-4|TRBV15|-
CATSESKRANEKLFF
TGTGCCACCAGCGAATCGAAGCGGGCTAATGAAAAACTGTTTTTT
>once|TRBJ1-2|TRBV5-4|-
CASRVAREHLYGYTF
TGTGCCAGCAGGGTTGCGAGGGAGCACCTCTATGGCTACACCTTC
>-|TRBJ2-3|TRBV6-1|-
CASSEIQPLEATDTQYF
TGTGCCAGCAGTGAAATCCAGCCGCTAGAGGCGACAGATACGCAGTATTTT
>-|TRBJ1-5|TRBV30|-
CAWSKGGNQPQHF
TGTGCCTGGAGTAAGGGGGGCAATCAGCCCCAGCATTTT
>once|TRBJ2-1|TRBV3-1/TRBV3-2|TRBD2
CASSQVLAGDNEQFF
TGTGCCAGCAGCCAAGTTCTAGCGGGGGACAATGAGCAGTTCTTC
>-|TRBJ2-1|TRBV7-2|-
CASSLAPGQEQFF
TGTGCCAGCAGCTTAGCCCCGGGACAAGAGCAGTTCTTC
>-|TRBJ2-5|TRBV6-5|TRBD2
CASSYLAGLGGETQYF
TGTGCCAGCAGTTACTTAGCGGGGCTGGGAGGCGAGACCCAGTACTTC
>once|TRBJ1-1|TRBV5-4|-
CASSNGNTEAFF
TGTGCCAGCAGCAACGGGAACACTGAAGCTTTCTTT
>-|TRBJ2-3|TRBV6-5|-
CASSYSRETQYF
TGTGCCAGCAGTTACTCGAGGGAGACGCAGTATTTT
>-|TRBJ1-2|TRBV15|-
CATTVGGAAGYTF
TGTGCCACCACCGTAGGCGGGGCGGCTGGCTACACCTTC
>-|TRBJ1-5|TRBV7-9|-
CASSPGVSNQPQHF
TGTGCCAGCAGCCCAGGCGTTAGCAATCAGCCCCAGCATTTT
>-|TRBJ1-1|TRBV19|TRBD1
CASSAPGQGRTEAFF
TGTGCCAGTAGTGCCCCGGGACAGGGAAGGACTGAAGCTTTCTTT
>-|TRBJ1-1|TRBV6-5|TRBD1
CASSPLGQGSTEAFF
TGTGCCAGCAGTCCGTTGGGACAGGGAAGCACTGAAGCTTTCTTT
>-|TRBJ2-7|TRBV18|TRBD2
CASSRTSAFSYEQYF
TGTGCCAGCTCACGGACTAGCGCCTTCTCCTACGAGCAGTACTTC